This TCR beta chain was identified during a study of T-cell memory formation after mild COVID-19. Study at large: In these data, TCR clusters were largely donor specific.

With regard to this clonotype: Its antigen remains unknown. A much larger clone lies one base from this, so it may be a read error.

Study outcomes and limitations: The second-wave clones peaking on day 37 were not confirmed as SARS-CoV-2-specific. Mainly CM and EM harbored the contracting CD4+ clones; mainly EMRA harbored the CD8+ ones.

The CDR3 loop spans 15 amino acids. Trimming shortened V by 3 bases and J by 9 bases, and 17 bases separated the two germline ends. With constant-segment primers, 5'RACE yielded cDNA libraries of TCR alpha and TCR beta that carried sample barcodes and UMIs. TCRdb re-analysed the 5' RACE reads in MiXCR, keeping a single row per CDR3 protein. The sample lists about 140,000 distinct CDR3 sequences, about 14% occurring once. The sample comprised PBMCs or a T cell subset sorted from them (not recorded which). The clonotype originates from an adult woman who had mild COVID-19 (a few samples of this study predate the infection). Cell type and time point are not known. The V gene is TRBV12-3 or TRBV12-4, the J gene TRBJ2-2; possible D gene TRBD1, 5 bases. CDR3: CASSLGRFRAWELFF. The CDR3 DNA is TGTGCCAGCAGTTTGGGTCGGTTCAGGGCCTGGGAGCTGTTTTTT.